These T cell receptor beta chains were read from a single sample in a study of blood T cells in healthy people across ages. In TCRdb, the 5' RACE reads were re-called with MiXCR into one record per CDR3 protein. The sample carries 600,000 or so distinct CDR3 sequences, approximately 30% recorded once. Sequenced input: blood. The source of these receptors is a woman aged 80 or older in good health. The CDR3 runs from the conserved cysteine through the conserved F or W. A D gene is named only where the DNA matches it firmly. Not every row has a clone size; where given, it reads once, few, many or a size class.

>TRBV5-6|NA|NA|TRBJ2-3
CASSLRPGTDTQYF
TGTGCCAGCAGCTTGCGGCCTGGAACAGATACGCAGTATTTT
>TRBV5-6|many|NA|TRBJ2-7
CASSLEGGIYEQYF
TGTGCCAGCAGCTTGGAAGGAGGGATCTACGAGCAGTACTTC
>TRBV12-3/TRBV12-4|NA|TRBD1|TRBJ1-6
CASRSRDRADSPLHF
TGTGCCAGCAGATCCCGGGACAGGGCGGATTCACCCCTCCACTTT
>TRBV12-3/TRBV12-4|few|NA|TRBJ1-1
CASSPTGYTEAFF
TGTGCCAGCAGTCCTACAGGGTACACTGAAGCTTTCTTT
>TRBV7-8|NA|NA|TRBJ2-7
CASSFLNLQRDEQYF
TGTGCCAGCAGCTTCCTTAACCTCCAGAGAGATGAGCAGTACTTC
>TRBV5-1|NA|TRBD1|TRBJ1-1
CASSTTGGPSMNTEAFF
TGCGCCAGCAGCACAACAGGGGGGCCATCTATGAACACTGAAGCTTTCTTT
>TRBV5-5|NA|NA|TRBJ1-5
CASSWGGGRNQPQHF
TGTGCCAGCAGCTGGGGCGGGGGGCGCAATCAGCCCCAGCATTTT
>TRBV5-6|NA|NA|TRBJ1-1
CASSLTATGRRGEAFF
TGTGCCAGCAGCTTGACGGCCACAGGGAGGAGGGGTGAAGCTTTCTTT
>TRBV6-2/TRBV6-3|many|TRBD1|TRBJ2-7
CASSYEPGQGDVREQYF
TGTGCCAGCAGTTACGAACCGGGACAGGGGGATGTGAGAGAGCAGTACTTC
>TRBV6-2/TRBV6-3|NA|TRBD1|TRBJ2-3
CASRGRTGVTDTQYF
TGTGCCAGCAGGGGCCGGACAGGGGTAACAGATACGCAGTATTTT
>TRBV7-2|many|NA|TRBJ1-2
CASSLAVSNYGYTF
TGTGCCAGCAGCTTAGCGGTCAGTAACTATGGCTACACCTTC
>TRBV2|once|TRBD2|TRBJ2-7
CASSEVASAGGGEQYF
TGTGCCAGCAGTGAAGTGGCTAGCGCCGGGGGGGGCGAGCAGTACTTC
>TRBV5-6|many|NA|TRBJ2-7
CASSLTTSYEQYF
TGTGCCAGCAGCCTGACTACCTCCTACGAGCAGTACTTC
>TRBV18|many|NA|TRBJ2-1
CASSLRRDSNEQFF
TGTGCCAGCTCACTACGCCGGGATTCCAATGAGCAGTTCTTC
>TRBV4-1|once|TRBD1|TRBJ2-3
CASSQEGQGNTDTQYF
TGCGCCAGCAGCCAGGAGGGACAGGGCAACACAGATACGCAGTATTTT
>TRBV6-6|NA|TRBD2|TRBJ2-5
CASMEGGLAANEQYF
TGTGCCAGCATGGAGGGAGGACTAGCGGCCAATGAGCAGTACTTC
>TRBV12-5|once|TRBD1|TRBJ2-7
CASGLRAGQVNSYEQYF
TGTGCTAGTGGTTTGCGGGCTGGACAGGTAAATTCCTACGAGCAGTACTTC
>TRBV7-8|many|NA|TRBJ2-7
CASSWVGTGENEQYF
TGTGCCAGCAGCTGGGTGGGGACGGGAGAGAACGAGCAGTACTTC
>TRBV7-2|NA|TRBD1|TRBJ1-5
CASNTRTGEGQPQHF
TGTGCCAGCAACACTAGGACAGGGGAGGGGCAGCCCCAGCATTTT
>TRBV27|NA|TRBD1|TRBJ2-7
CASSDLGTGKNYEQYF
TGTGCCAGCAGTGACCTGGGGACAGGGAAGAACTACGAGCAGTACTTC
>TRBV7-2|few|TRBD1|TRBJ1-1
CASSRRDRGTNTEAFF
TGTGCCAGCAGCCGCCGGGACAGGGGAACGAACACTGAAGCTTTCTTT
>TRBV11-3|NA|NA|TRBJ2-5
CASSLSSGAGETQYF
TGTGCCAGCAGCTTATCATCGGGGGCTGGGGAGACCCAGTACTTC
>TRBV20-1|NA|TRBD2|TRBJ2-1
CSARRRGTDNEQFF
TGCAGTGCTAGAAGGCGGGGGACCGACAATGAGCAGTTCTTC
>TRBV20-1|NA|NA|TRBJ2-3
CSASLPSTDTQYF
TGCAGTGCTTCGCTACCTAGCACAGATACGCAGTATTTT
>TRBV12-3/TRBV12-4|many|TRBD1|TRBJ1-1
CASSFGTANTEAFF
TGTGCCAGCAGTTTCGGGACAGCGAACACTGAAGCTTTCTTT
>TRBV11-1|NA|NA|TRBJ1-1
CASRNDRFGDTEAFF
TGTGCCAGCAGGAACGACAGGTTCGGGGATACTGAAGCTTTCTTT
>TRBV12-3/TRBV12-4|few|TRBD1|TRBJ1-4
CASRPRNPYRGTNEKLFF
TGTGCCAGCAGGCCTAGAAATCCTTACAGGGGTACTAATGAAAAACTGTTTTTT
>TRBV10-3|NA|NA|TRBJ1-2
CAISQKPDALGYTF
TGTGCCATCAGCCAAAAACCGGACGCACTTGGCTACACCTTC
>TRBV7-2|many|NA|TRBJ2-7
CASTASGGGEQYF
TGTGCCAGCACCGCTTCAGGGGGGGGCGAGCAGTACTTC
>TRBV6-2/TRBV6-3|many|TRBD1|TRBJ1-1
CASTNYRGAFF
TGTGCCAGCACAAACTACAGGGGAGCTTTCTTT
>TRBV2|few|NA|TRBJ2-2
CASNPNGKSNTGELFF
TGTGCCAGCAACCCCAATGGCAAGTCGAACACCGGGGAGCTGTTTTTT
>TRBV12-3/TRBV12-4|many|NA|TRBJ2-3
CASSLAGGAVDTQYF
TGTGCCAGCAGTTTAGCGGGGGGGGCGGTAGATACGCAGTATTTT
>TRBV28|few|NA|TRBJ1-1
CASIKPGVNTEAFF
TGTGCCAGCATTAAACCCGGGGTGAACACTGAAGCTTTCTTT
>TRBV11-2|many|NA|TRBJ2-1
CASSFRGERFNEQFF
TGTGCCAGCAGCTTCAGGGGGGAGAGGTTCAATGAGCAGTTCTTC
>TRBV10-3|many|TRBD1|TRBJ2-7
CAIKGAADRAYEQYF
TGTGCCATCAAAGGGGCGGCGGACAGGGCCTACGAGCAGTACTTC
>TRBV5-6|NA|NA|TRBJ2-4
CVSNHPQRERKNIQYF
TGTGTCAGCAACCACCCACAACGGGAACGAAAAAACATTCAGTACTTC
>TRBV20-1|NA|TRBD2|TRBJ2-3
CSARDRLAALTDTQYF
TGCAGTGCTAGAGATAGACTAGCGGCGCTCACAGATACGCAGTATTTT
>TRBV29-1|many|TRBD1|TRBJ2-7
CSVPGQGYEQYF
TGCAGCGTCCCGGGACAGGGATACGAGCAGTACTTC
>TRBV29-1|many|TRBD1|TRBJ1-2
CSVEDMDRANYGYTF
TGCAGCGTTGAAGATATGGACAGGGCTAACTATGGCTACACCTTC
>TRBV6-2/TRBV6-3|few|NA|TRBJ1-4
CASTAEGCEKLFF
TGTGCCAGCACCGCGGAGGGTTGCGAAAAACTGTTTTTT
>TRBV2|NA|TRBD1|TRBJ1-5
CASRTGNQPRHF
TGTGCCAGCAGGACAGGGAATCAGCCCCGGCATTTT
>TRBV12-3/TRBV12-4|NA|NA|TRBJ2-7
CASSLSAERGEQYF
TGTGCCAGCAGTTTATCGGCGGAGAGGGGCGAGCAGTACTTC